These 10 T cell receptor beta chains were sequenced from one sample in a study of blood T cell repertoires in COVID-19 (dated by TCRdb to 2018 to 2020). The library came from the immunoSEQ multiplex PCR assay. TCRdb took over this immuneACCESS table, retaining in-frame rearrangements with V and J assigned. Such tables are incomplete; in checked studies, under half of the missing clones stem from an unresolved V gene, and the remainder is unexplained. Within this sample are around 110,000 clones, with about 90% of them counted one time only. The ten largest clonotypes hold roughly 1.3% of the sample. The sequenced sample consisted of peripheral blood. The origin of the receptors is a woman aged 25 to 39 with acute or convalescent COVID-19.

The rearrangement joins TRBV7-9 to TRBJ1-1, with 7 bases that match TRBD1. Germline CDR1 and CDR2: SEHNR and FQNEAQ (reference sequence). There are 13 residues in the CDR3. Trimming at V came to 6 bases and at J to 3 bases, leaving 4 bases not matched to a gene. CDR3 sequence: CASSRGQHTEAFF. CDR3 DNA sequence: TGTGCCAGCAGTCGGGGACAGCACACTGAAGCTTTCTTT. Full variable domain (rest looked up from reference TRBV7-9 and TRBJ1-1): DTGVSQNPRHKITKRGQNVTFRCDPISEHNRLYWYRQTLGQGPEFLTYFQNEAQLEKSRLLSDRFSAERPKGSFSTLEIQRTEQGDSAMYLCASSRGQHTEAFFGQGTRLTVV.

The CDR3 bases are TGTGCCAGCAGCTTAGGTCGGGGGGGAGCCAGCTCCTACAATGAGCAGTTCTTC. Translated: CASSLGRGGASSYNEQFF. The J gene is TRBJ2-1, the V gene TRBV5-6, with 8 bases identical to TRBD2. The CDR3 has 18 amino acids. Germline CDR1 is SGHDT and CDR2 is YYEEEE. Germline trimming cut 2 bases from V and 0 bases from J; bases unmatched to any gene: 10. The full variable domain, completed using reference TRBV5-6 and TRBJ2-1, is DAGVTQSPTHLIKTRGQQVTLRCSPKSGHDTVSWYQQALGQGPQFIFQYYEEEERQRGNFPDRFSGHQFPNYSSELNVNALLLGDSALYLCASSLGRGGASSYNEQFFGPGTRLTVL.

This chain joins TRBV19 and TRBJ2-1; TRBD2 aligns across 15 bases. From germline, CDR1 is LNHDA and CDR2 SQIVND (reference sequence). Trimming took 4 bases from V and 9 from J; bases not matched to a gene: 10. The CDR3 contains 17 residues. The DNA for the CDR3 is TGTGCCAGTAGTAACCGCGGACTAGCGGGAGGGCCAAGTGAGCAGTTCTTC. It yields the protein CASSNRGLAGGPSEQFF. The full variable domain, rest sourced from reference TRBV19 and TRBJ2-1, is DGGITQSPKYLFRKEGQNVTLSCEQNLNHDAMYWYRQDPGQGLRLIYYSQIVNDFQKGDIAEGYSVSREKKESFPLTVTSAQKNPTAFYLCASSNRGLAGGPSEQFFGPGTRLTVL.

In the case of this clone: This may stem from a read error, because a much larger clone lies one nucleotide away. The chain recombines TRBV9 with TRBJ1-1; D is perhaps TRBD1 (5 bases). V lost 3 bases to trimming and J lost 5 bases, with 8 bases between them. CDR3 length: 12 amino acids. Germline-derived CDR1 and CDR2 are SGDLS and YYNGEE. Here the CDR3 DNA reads TGTGCCAGCAGCGCTGGGGGGACTGAAGCTTTCTTT. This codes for CASSAGGTEAFF.

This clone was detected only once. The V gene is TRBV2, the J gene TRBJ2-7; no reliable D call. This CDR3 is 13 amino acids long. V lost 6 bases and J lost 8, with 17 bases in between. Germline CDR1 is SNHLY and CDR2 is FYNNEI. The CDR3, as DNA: TGTGCCAGCAGGGTAGTTACCTCTCGTAAGCAGTACTTC. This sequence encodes CASRVVTSRKQYF.

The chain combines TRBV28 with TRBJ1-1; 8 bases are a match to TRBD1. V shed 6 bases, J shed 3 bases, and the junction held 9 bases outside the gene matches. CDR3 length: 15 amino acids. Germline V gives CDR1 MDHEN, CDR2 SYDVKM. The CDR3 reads CASRFQGAPDTEAFF. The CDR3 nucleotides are TGTGCCAGCAGATTTCAGGGGGCGCCGGACACTGAAGCTTTCTTT.

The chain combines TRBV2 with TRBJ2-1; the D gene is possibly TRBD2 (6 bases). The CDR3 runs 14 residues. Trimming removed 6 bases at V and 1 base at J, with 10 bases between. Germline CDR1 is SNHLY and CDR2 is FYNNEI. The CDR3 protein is CASRRGASYNEQFF. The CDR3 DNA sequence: TGTGCCAGCAGGCGGGGTGCTTCCTACAATGAGCAGTTCTTC.

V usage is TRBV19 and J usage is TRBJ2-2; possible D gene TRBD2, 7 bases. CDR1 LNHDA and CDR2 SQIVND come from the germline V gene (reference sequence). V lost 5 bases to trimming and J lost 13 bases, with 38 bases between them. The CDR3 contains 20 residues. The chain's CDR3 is CASSYTGRGRRGNLLLTLFF. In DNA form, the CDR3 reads TGTGCCAGTAGTTATACGGGGCGGGGGCGAAGGGGTAATCTCCTATTAACGCTGTTTTTT.

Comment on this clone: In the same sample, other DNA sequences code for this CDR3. This CDR3 reads CASSLSGQGYGYTF. The CDR3 DNA sequence: TGTGCCAGCAGTTTATCGGGACAGGGCTATGGCTACACCTTC. V is TRBV27 and J is TRBJ1-2; 9 nucleotides agree with TRBD1. V gave up 0 bases and J gave up 4 bases; unmatched junction bases: 0. This CDR3 spans 14 amino acids. Per germline, CDR1 MNHEY and CDR2 SMNVEV (reference sequence).

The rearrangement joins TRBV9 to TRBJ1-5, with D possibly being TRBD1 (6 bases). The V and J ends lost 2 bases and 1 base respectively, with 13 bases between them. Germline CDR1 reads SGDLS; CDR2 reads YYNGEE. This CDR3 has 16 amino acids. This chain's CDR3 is CASSVGDIGSNQPQHF. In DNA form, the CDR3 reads TGTGCCAGCAGCGTGGGGGACATCGGGAGCAATCAGCCCCAGCATTTT.